Shown below are 9 T cell receptor beta chains from a single sample sequenced in a study of T cells in Graves' hyperthyroidism and ophthalmopathy. TCR beta CDR3 regions were amplified from RNA transcripts. The HTBI primer set served for first-round RT-PCR of the TCR CDR3. TCRdb analysed the multiplex PCR reads with MiXCR anew, one entry per CDR3 protein. The sample has about 640,000 distinct CDR3 sequences; around 21% are singletons. Sample: blood. The receptors here all came from a man aged 25-40 years with Graves' ophthalmopathy.

The chain is built from TRBV20-1 and TRBJ2-3; 10 bases fit TRBD2. CDR1 is DFQATT and CDR2 is SNEGSKA in the germline V gene (reference sequence). CDR3 length equals 16 residues. V lost 2 bases, J lost 6 bases, and 11 bases stayed unmatched. The CDR3 sequence is CSARRGGTSDLDTQYF. The DNA for the CDR3 is TGCAGTGCTAGAAGGGGCGGGACTAGCGATTTGGATACGCAGTATTTT.

This clonotype was seen more than once but under ten times. The chain has TRBV3-1 and TRBJ1-3; no clear D gene. Trimming left V 4 bases short and J 0 bases short, with 16 bases between. This CDR3 has 17 amino acids. The germline gives CDR1 LGHDT, CDR2 YNNKEL (reference sequence). CDR3 bases: TGTGCCAGCAGCCCAGACTTTGGTATCCACTCTGGAAACACCATATATTTT. This gives the protein CASSPDFGIHSGNTIYF. The full variable domain, in which reference TRBV3-1 and TRBJ1-3 provide the parts outside the CDR3, is DTAVSQTPKYLVTQMGNDKSIKCEQNLGHDTMYWYKQDSKKFLKIMFSYNNKELIINETVPNRFSPKSPDKAHLNLHINSLELGDSAVYFCASSPDFGIHSGNTIYFGEGSWLTVV.

The CDR3 coding sequence is TGCAGTGCTAGAGACCTGGTAATGGAAGGGACACTGAGGGGAGAGACCCAGTACTTC. It encodes CSARDLVMEGTLRGETQYF. The chain joins TRBV20-1 to TRBJ2-5; D might be TRBD1 (6 bases). V was cut by 0 bases and J by 4 bases, with 27 bases left in between. The CDR3 contains 19 residues. CDR1 is DFQATT and CDR2 is SNEGSKA in the germline V gene (reference sequence).

The rearrangement links TRBV4-1 to TRBJ1-2, with 10 bases aligning to TRBD1. From germline, CDR1 is MGHRA and CDR2 YSYEKL. Trimming cost V 1 base and J 6 bases; bases outside gene matches: 8. This CDR3 spans 16 amino acids. The CDR3 bases are TGCGCCAGCAGCCAAGCCCCGAGCGGGACAGGGGATGGCTACACCTTC. Protein product: CASSQAPSGTGDGYTF.

CDR3 residues: CASSHGAQSTEQYF. CDR3 DNA sequence: TGTGCCAGCAGCCACGGGGCACAGTCCACCGAGCAGTACTTC. V usage is TRBV4-2 and J usage is TRBJ2-7; D is possibly TRBD1 or TRBD2 (5 bases each). The CDR3 sequence is 14 residues long. V gave up 3 bases and J gave up 6 bases, with 15 bases separating them. The germline gives CDR1 LGHNA, CDR2 YNFKEQ.

Ten or more counts support this clonotype. The chain carries TRBV5-1 and TRBJ1-5; 8 nucleotides line up with TRBD1. The V gene end was trimmed by 2 bases and the J gene end by 6 bases; junction bases not matched to a gene: 10. This CDR3 is built from 16 residues. Germline V CDR1 and CDR2: SGHRS, YFSETQ. CDR3 amino acids: CASSLLPSGGSQPQHF. In DNA, the CDR3 is TGCGCCAGCAGCTTATTACCCTCAGGGGGCTCTCAGCCCCAGCATTTT.

The genes are TRBV20-1 and TRBJ2-7; either TRBD1 or TRBD2 may supply D (6 bases each). This CDR3 comprises 13 residues. The germline V gene encodes CDR1 DFQATT and CDR2 SNEGSKA (reference sequence). CDR3 amino acids: CSALGGARWEQYF. The CDR3, as DNA: TGCAGCGCCCTGGGGGGCGCAAGGTGGGAGCAGTACTTC.

This clonotype was observed many times. This chain connects TRBV11-2 to TRBJ2-7; tentative D call: TRBD1 (6 bases). Germline V lookup: CDR1 SGHAT, CDR2 FQNNGV. This CDR3 has 13 residues. Trimming stripped 5 bases from V and 5 bases from J, with 13 bases between. The CDR3 here is CASSPQGSDEQYF. DNA of the CDR3: TGTGCCAGCAGCCCCCAGGGGTCTGACGAGCAGTACTTC. Full variable domain (outside the CDR3, taken from reference TRBV11-2 and TRBJ2-7): EAGVAQSPRYKIIEKRQSVAFWCNPISGHATLYWYQQILGQGPKLLIQFQNNGVVDDSQLPKDRFSAERLKGVDSTLKIQPAKLEDSAVYLCASSPQGSDEQYFGPGTRLTVT.

This clonotype was seen ten or more times. V is TRBV3-1 and J is TRBJ1-2, with 10 bases matching TRBD1. V lost 3 bases and J lost 7; bases outside the gene matches: 5. CDR3 length: 14 amino acids. CDR1 is LGHDT and CDR2 is YNNKEL in the germline V gene (reference sequence). CDR3 nucleotide sequence: TGTGCCAGCAGCCACACGGGACAGGGGCCTGGCTACACCTTC. It translates to CASSHTGQGPGYTF. Looking up the rest from reference TRBV3-1 and TRBJ1-2 gives the full variable domain: DTAVSQTPKYLVTQMGNDKSIKCEQNLGHDTMYWYKQDSKKFLKIMFSYNNKELIINETVPNRFSPKSPDKAHLNLHINSLELGDSAVYFCASSHTGQGPGYTFGSGTRLTVV.